Listed here are 19 T cell receptor beta chains from one sample, sequenced in a study of cytomegalovirus exposure and HLA in healthy donors. With 60 Vbeta and 13 Jbeta primers, the PCR was carried out. Some clones are missing from TCRdb's copy, which holds only in-frame ones; the method was immunoSEQ multiplex PCR. The sample lists more than 150,000 clones, around 80% occurring once. The source material was PBMCs. Receptors were obtained from a girl aged 10 to 17 in good health and CMV-seropositive.

J is TRBJ2-7 and V is TRBV6-5; 8 bases agree with TRBD1. The V segment lost 6 bases and the J segment 2 bases; nucleotides outside the gene matches: 9. Germline V CDR1 and CDR2: MNHEY, SVGAGI. The CDR3 runs 15 residues. The CDR3 DNA sequence: TGTGCCAGCAGGTACCGGACAGGGCCGCCCTACGAGCAGTACTTC. It yields the protein CASRYRTGPPYEQYF.

The J gene is TRBJ2-2, the V gene TRBV11-3; D not resolved. Germline V gene lookup returns CDR1 SGHNT and CDR2 YENEEA. This CDR3 comprises 17 residues. Trimming removed 2 bases from V and 0 bases from J, with 13 bases in between. CDR3 sequence: CASSLYSHPANTGELFF. In DNA form, the CDR3 reads TGTGCCAGCAGCTTATATAGCCACCCCGCGAACACCGGGGAGCTGTTTTTT.

The chain is built from TRBV5-1 and TRBJ2-3; 9 bases align to TRBD2. Losses at the gene ends were 0 bases for V and 13 bases for J; bases not matched to a gene: 9. The germline V gene has CDR1 SGHRS and CDR2 YFSETQ. CDR3 length equals 14 residues. CDR3 sequence (DNA): TGCGCCAGCAGCTTGGAGGCTAGCGGGGCCCTAAAGTATTTT. Translation: CASSLEASGALKYF.

The J gene is TRBJ2-7, the V gene TRBV5-1; 8 bases agree with TRBD2. Trimming removed 3 bases from V and 2 bases from J; junction bases left unmatched: 7. CDR3 size: 15 residues. Looked up from germline, CDR1 is SGHRS and CDR2 is YFSETQ. CDR3 bases: TGCGCCAGCAGCTCCGGGACTAGAAAAACCTACGAGCAGTACTTC. It codes for CASSSGTRKTYEQYF.

This clone turned up a few times. The chain employs TRBV5-6 and TRBJ1-4; 7 bases line up with TRBD1. Germline CDR1 SGHDT, CDR2 YYEEEE. Unmatched junction bases numbered 11, after V lost 4 bases and J lost 5 bases. The CDR3 loop spans 16 amino acids. The CDR3: CASSTLGAGGNEKLFF. The CDR3 nucleotides read TGTGCCAGCAGCACACTCGGGGCAGGGGGAAATGAAAAACTGTTTTTT.

This chain links TRBV5-1 with TRBJ2-1; weak D call: TRBD2 (6 bases). CDR3 length: 12 amino acids. CDR1 SGHRS and CDR2 YFSETQ come from the germline V gene. Trimming took off 4 bases at V and 10 bases at J, with 12 bases between the two ends. CDR3 DNA sequence: TGCGCCAGCAGCACCAACGGGGGAGAGCAGTTCTTC. Protein sequence: CASSTNGGEQFF.

The chain couples TRBV15 to TRBJ2-7; D unclear. Trimming took 0 bases from V and 6 from J, leaving 9 bases between them. This CDR3 is built from 13 residues. Germline lookup yields CDR1 LNHNV and CDR2 YYDKDF (reference sequence). The CDR3 sequence: CATSRDTVSEQYF. CDR3 in DNA: TGTGCCACCAGCAGAGATACAGTAAGCGAGCAGTACTTC.

This chain connects TRBV18 to TRBJ2-5; 10 positions match TRBD2. The CDR3 runs to 18 residues. Trimming at V came to 1 base and at J to 1 base, leaving 9 bases not matched to a gene. The V gene's germline CDR1 is KGHSH and CDR2 LQKENI. The CDR3 nucleotides read TGTGCCAGCTCACCACTGCGGACTAGCGGCCGGTTCCAAGAGACCCAGTACTTC. Translated, it gives CASSPLRTSGRFQETQYF.

This sequence joins TRBV28 and TRBJ1-1; 9 positions match TRBD1. CDR1 and CDR2 (germline): MDHEN, SYDVKM. The CDR3 covers 13 residues. V trimming: 4 bases; J trimming: 8 bases; junction bases outside the gene matches: 5. The CDR3 sequence: CASSSGQGEEAFF. In DNA form, the CDR3 reads TGTGCCAGCAGTTCGGGACAGGGCGAGGAAGCTTTCTTT.

The J gene is TRBJ2-7, the V gene TRBV27, with D possibly matching TRBD2 (5 bases). Per the germline V gene, CDR1 is MNHEY and CDR2 is SMNVEV (reference sequence). V lost 2 bases and J lost 3, with 8 bases in between. The CDR3 loop spans 13 amino acids. CDR3 residues: CASSLGLFYEQYF. The CDR3, as DNA: TGTGCCAGCAGTTTAGGACTTTTCTACGAGCAGTACTTC.

This clone was recorded once. V gene TRBV7-8 combines with J gene TRBJ2-1; 8 bases fit TRBD2. The CDR3 has 16 amino acids. With V trimmed by 4 bases and J by 2 bases, 7 bases remained unmatched. CDR1 SGHVS and CDR2 FQNEAQ come from the germline V gene. The CDR3 coding sequence is TGTGCCAGCAGCTCAAAGCGGGAGACCCCCTACAATGAGCAGTTCTTC. This encodes CASSSKRETPYNEQFF.

The V call is TRBV6-1, the J call TRBJ2-2; tentative D call: TRBD2 (6 bases). Trimming cost V 2 bases and J 1 base, with 14 bases left between them. CDR1 and CDR2 (germline): MNHNS, SASEGT. There are 17 residues in the CDR3. The CDR3 here is CASSERPGLQNTGELFF. The DNA for the CDR3 is TGTGCCAGCAGTGAAAGGCCGGGACTCCAGAACACCGGGGAGCTGTTTTTT.

The V gene is TRBV10-3, the J gene TRBJ1-1; D not resolved. This CDR3 comprises 13 residues. V gave up 6 bases and J gave up 2 bases, with 10 bases separating them. Germline V CDR1 and CDR2: ENHRY, SYGVKD. The CDR3 region is CAIRPEFNTEAFF. The CDR3 DNA reads TGTGCCATCAGACCAGAATTTAACACTGAAGCTTTCTTT.

The J gene is TRBJ1-2, the V gene TRBV29-1, with TRBD1 matching over 10 bases. The CDR3 spans 13 residues. Germline loops: CDR1 SQVTM, CDR2 ANQGSEA. The ends lost 6 bases at V and 4 bases at J; junction bases unmatched: 5. CDR3: CSVTGQGTYGYTF. In DNA, the CDR3 is TGCAGCGTCACGGGACAGGGGACCTATGGCTACACCTTC.

The chain employs TRBV7-3 and TRBJ2-2; D is undetermined. Deletions cut 6 bases from V and 1 base from J, with 9 bases between. The CDR3 runs to 14 residues. Looked up from germline, CDR1 is SGHTA and CDR2 is FQGTGA. The CDR3 sequence is CASRAEVNTGELFF. CDR3 bases: TGTGCCAGCAGGGCCGAGGTGAACACCGGGGAGCTGTTTTTT. Combining the CDR3 with reference TRBV7-3 and TRBJ2-2 gives the whole variable domain GAGVSQTPSNKVTEKGKYVELRCDPISGHTALYWYRQSLGQGPEFLIYFQGTGAADDSGLPNDRFFAVRPEGSVSTLKIQRTERGDSAVYLCASRAEVNTGELFFGEGSRLTVL.

This clone was seen a handful of times. This sequence joins TRBV2 and TRBJ1-2; 10 bases match TRBD1. The germline V gene has CDR1 SNHLY and CDR2 FYNNEI. V lost 5 bases and J lost 6; bases outside the gene matches: 3. This CDR3 has 13 amino acids. The CDR3 DNA is TGTGCCAGCAGTCGACAGGGGGCGGATGGCTACACCTTC. Protein: CASSRQGADGYTF.

V is TRBV29-1 and J is TRBJ2-1, with a weak D call TRBD2 (6 bases). V lost 4 bases, J lost 2 bases, and 12 bases lay in between. The germline V gene encodes CDR1 SQVTM and CDR2 ANQGSEA. The CDR3 spans 14 residues. The CDR3 coding sequence is TGCAGCGTTGTCGTGCTAGCGACCTACAATGAGCAGTTCTTC. This codes for CSVVVLATYNEQFF.

The chain is built from TRBV5-1 and TRBJ2-1, with TRBD1 matching over 8 bases. Germline loops: CDR1 SGHRS, CDR2 YFSETQ. This CDR3 region has 14 residues. The trim removed 1 base at V and 3 bases at J, leaving 0 bases unmatched. The CDR3 bases are TGCGCCAGCAGCTTGACAGGGGGCTACAATGAGCAGTTCTTC. Its translation is CASSLTGGYNEQFF.

The CDR3, as DNA: TGTGCCAGCAGTTCAGCAGGGGATGGCTACACCTTC. Translating it yields CASSSAGDGYTF. The V call is TRBV27, the J call TRBJ1-2, with D possibly matching TRBD1 (6 bases). The CDR3 covers 12 residues. Per the germline V gene, CDR1 is MNHEY and CDR2 is SMNVEV (reference sequence). The V and J ends lost 4 bases and 6 bases respectively, with 9 bases between them.